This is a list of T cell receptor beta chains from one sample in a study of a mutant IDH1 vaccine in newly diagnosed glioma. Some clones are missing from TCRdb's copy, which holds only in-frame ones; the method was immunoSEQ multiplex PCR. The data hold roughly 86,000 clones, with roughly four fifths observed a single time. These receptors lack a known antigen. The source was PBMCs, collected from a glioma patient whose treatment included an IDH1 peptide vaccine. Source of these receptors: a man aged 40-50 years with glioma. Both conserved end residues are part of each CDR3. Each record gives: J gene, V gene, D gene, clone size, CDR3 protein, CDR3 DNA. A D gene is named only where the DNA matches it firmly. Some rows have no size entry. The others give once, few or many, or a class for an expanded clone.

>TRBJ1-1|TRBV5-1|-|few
CASSFPGPNTEAFF
TGCGCCAGCAGCTTCCCAGGGCCGAACACTGAAGCTTTCTTT
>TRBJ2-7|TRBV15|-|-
CATSRGPLPYEQYF
TGTGCCACCAGCCGGGGTCCCCTCCCCTACGAGCAGTACTTC
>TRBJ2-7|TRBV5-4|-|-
CASSLRPDAYEQYF
TGTGCCAGCAGCTTGCGGCCGGACGCCTACGAGCAGTACTTC
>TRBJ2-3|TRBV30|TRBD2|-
CAVTSGSTDTQYF
TGTGCCGTGACTAGCGGGAGCACAGATACGCAGTATTTT
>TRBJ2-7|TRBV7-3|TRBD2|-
CASSPGLAVIYEQYF
TGTGCCAGCAGCCCGGGACTAGCGGTTATCTACGAGCAGTACTTC
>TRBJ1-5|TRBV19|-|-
CASSIDGPGQSSYSNQPQHF
TGTGCCAGTAGTATAGATGGACCCGGACAGTCCTCTTATAGCAATCAGCCCCAGCATTTT
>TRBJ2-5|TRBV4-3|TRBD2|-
CASSQQSTSGGFQETQYF
TGCGCCAGCAGCCAACAATCTACTAGCGGGGGGTTCCAAGAGACCCAGTACTTC
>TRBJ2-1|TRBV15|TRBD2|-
CATRGLAAYNEQFF
TGTGCCACCAGGGGACTAGCGGCGTACAATGAGCAGTTCTTC
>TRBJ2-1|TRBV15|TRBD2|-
CATSREAGGPYNEQFF
TGTGCCACCAGCAGAGAAGCGGGAGGGCCCTACAATGAGCAGTTCTTC
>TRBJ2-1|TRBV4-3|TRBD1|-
CASSPGTGGPHNEQFF
TGCGCCAGCAGCCCCGGGACAGGGGGTCCCCACAATGAGCAGTTCTTC
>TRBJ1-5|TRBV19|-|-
CASSIDRAGQPQHF
TGTGCCAGTAGTATAGACAGGGCCGGTCAGCCCCAGCATTTT
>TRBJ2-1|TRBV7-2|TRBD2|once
CASSLGRGVSNEQFF
TGTGCCAGCAGCTTAGGGCGGGGGGTCTCCAATGAGCAGTTCTTC
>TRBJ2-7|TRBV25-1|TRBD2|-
CASSSQSGGGTAYEQYF
TGTGCCAGCAGTTCCCAGTCCGGGGGGGGTACGGCCTACGAGCAGTACTTC
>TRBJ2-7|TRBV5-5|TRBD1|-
CASSLEGTGVGEQYF
TGTGCCAGCAGCTTGGAAGGGACAGGGGTTGGGGAGCAGTACTTC
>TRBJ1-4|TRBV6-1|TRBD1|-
CASRTAGGASEKLFF
TGTGCCAGCAGGACCGCAGGGGGCGCGTCTGAAAAACTGTTTTTT
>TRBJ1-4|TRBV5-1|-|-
CASSANGGVGKLFF
TGCGCCAGCAGCGCAAACGGGGGGGTCGGGAAACTGTTTTTT
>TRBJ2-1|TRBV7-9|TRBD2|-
CASSSSGSNNEQFF
TGTGCCAGCAGCTCTAGCGGGTCTAACAATGAGCAGTTCTTC
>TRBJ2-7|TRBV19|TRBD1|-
CASSIHRGSYEQYF
TGTGCCAGTAGTATCCACAGGGGCTCCTACGAGCAGTACTTC
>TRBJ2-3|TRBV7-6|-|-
CASSLPRGADTQYF
TGTGCCAGCAGCTTACCTAGAGGGGCAGATACGCAGTATTTT
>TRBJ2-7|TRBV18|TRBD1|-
CASSPRLTGDTTYEQYF
TGTGCCAGCTCACCGCGTCTTACAGGGGACACAACCTACGAGCAGTACTTC
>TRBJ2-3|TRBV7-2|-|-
CASSPGTSTDTQYF
TGTGCCAGCAGCCCGGGGACTAGCACAGATACGCAGTATTTT
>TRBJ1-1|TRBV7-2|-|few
CASSLNRPNTEAFF
TGTGCCAGCAGCTTAAACAGACCGAACACTGAAGCTTTCTTT
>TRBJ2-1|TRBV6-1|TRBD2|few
CASSIIAGGYNEQFF
TGTGCCAGCAGTATAATAGCGGGGGGCTACAATGAGCAGTTCTTC
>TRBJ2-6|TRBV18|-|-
CASSPLDVSGANVLTF
TGTGCCAGCTCACCTTTAGACGTCTCTGGGGCCAACGTCCTGACTTTC
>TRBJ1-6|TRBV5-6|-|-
CASSLTSSSYNSPLHF
TGTGCCAGCAGCTTAACTAGTAGCTCCTATAATTCACCCCTCCACTTT
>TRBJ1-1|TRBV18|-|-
CASSNPAATEAFF
TGTGCCAGCTCAAACCCTGCGGCCACTGAAGCTTTCTTT
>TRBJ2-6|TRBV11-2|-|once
CASSLTTSSGANVLTF
TGTGCCAGCAGCTTGACAACAAGCTCTGGGGCCAACGTCCTGACTTTC
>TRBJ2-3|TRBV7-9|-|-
CASSPHLRTGRADTQYF
TGTGCCAGCAGCCCACACCTAAGGACAGGGAGGGCAGATACGCAGTATTTT
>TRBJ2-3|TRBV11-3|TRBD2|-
CASSLAPAGATDTQYF
TGTGCCAGCAGCTTAGCGCCAGCGGGGGCCACAGATACGCAGTATTTT